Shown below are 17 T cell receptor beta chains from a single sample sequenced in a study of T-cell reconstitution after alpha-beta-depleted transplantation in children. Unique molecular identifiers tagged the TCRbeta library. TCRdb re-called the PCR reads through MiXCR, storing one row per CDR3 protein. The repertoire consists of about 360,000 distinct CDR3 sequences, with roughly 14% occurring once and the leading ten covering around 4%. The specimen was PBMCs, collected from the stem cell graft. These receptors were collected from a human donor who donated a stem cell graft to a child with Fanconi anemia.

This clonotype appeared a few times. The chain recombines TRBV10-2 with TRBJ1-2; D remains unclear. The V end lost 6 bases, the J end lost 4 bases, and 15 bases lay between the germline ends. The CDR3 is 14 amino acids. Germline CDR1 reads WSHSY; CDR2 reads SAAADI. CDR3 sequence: CASRSAGGIYGYTF. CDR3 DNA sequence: TGCGCCAGCAGAAGCGCTGGAGGGATCTATGGCTACACCTTC.

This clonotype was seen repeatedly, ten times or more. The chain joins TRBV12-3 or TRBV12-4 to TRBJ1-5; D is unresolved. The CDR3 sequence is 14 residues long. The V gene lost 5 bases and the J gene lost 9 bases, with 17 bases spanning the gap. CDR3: CASSPDGPVVPQHF. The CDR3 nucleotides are TGTGCCAGCAGTCCCGACGGACCGGTGGTGCCCCAGCATTTT.

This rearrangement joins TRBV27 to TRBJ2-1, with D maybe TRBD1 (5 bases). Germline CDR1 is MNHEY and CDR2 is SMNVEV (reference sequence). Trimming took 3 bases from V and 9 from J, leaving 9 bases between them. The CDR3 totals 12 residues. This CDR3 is CASSFSGSEQFF. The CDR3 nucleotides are TGTGCCAGCAGTTTTTCAGGGTCTGAGCAGTTCTTC.

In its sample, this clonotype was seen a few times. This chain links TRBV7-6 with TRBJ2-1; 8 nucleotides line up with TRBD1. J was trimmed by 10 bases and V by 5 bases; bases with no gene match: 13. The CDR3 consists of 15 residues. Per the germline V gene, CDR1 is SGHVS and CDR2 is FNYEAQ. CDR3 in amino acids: CASSPMDRDGREQFF. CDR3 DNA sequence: TGTGCCAGCAGCCCGATGGACAGGGATGGTAGGGAGCAGTTCTTC.

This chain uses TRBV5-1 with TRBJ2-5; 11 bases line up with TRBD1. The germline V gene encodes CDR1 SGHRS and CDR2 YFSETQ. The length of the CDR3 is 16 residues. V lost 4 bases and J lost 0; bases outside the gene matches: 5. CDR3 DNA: TGCGCCAGCAGCCCGGGACAGGGGGTGAACCAAGAGACCCAGTACTTC. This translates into CASSPGQGVNQETQYF. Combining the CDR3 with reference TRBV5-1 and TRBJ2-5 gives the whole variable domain KAGVTQTPRYLIKTRGQQVTLSCSPISGHRSVSWYQQTPGQGLQFLFEYFSETQRNKGNFPGRFSGRQFSNSRSEMNVSTLELGDSALYLCASSPGQGVNQETQYFGPGTRLLVL.

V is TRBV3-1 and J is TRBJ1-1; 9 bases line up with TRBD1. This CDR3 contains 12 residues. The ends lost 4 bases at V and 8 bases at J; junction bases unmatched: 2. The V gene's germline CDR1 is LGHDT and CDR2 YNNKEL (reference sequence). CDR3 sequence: CASSPGTGEAFF. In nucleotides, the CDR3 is TGTGCCAGCAGCCCCGGGACAGGGGAAGCTTTCTTT.

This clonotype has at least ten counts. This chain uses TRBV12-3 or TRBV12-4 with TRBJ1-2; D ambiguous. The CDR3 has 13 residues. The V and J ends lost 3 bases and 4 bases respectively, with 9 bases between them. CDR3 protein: CASSFGRGYGYTF. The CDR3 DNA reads TGTGCCAGCAGTTTCGGACGGGGCTATGGCTACACCTTC.

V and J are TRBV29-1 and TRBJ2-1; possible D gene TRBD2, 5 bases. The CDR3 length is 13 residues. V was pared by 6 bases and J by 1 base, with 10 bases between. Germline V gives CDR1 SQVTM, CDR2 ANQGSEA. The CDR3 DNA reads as TGCAGCGTCGCCGGGGATTCCTACAATGAGCAGTTCTTC. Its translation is CSVAGDSYNEQFF.

The CDR3 loop is CSARGSGTPVPDDGYTF. The CDR3, as DNA: TGCAGTGCTAGAGGAAGTGGGACCCCAGTCCCCGATGATGGCTACACCTTC. The chain carries TRBV20-1 and TRBJ1-2, with D possibly TRBD1 on 5 matching bases. The V end lost 1 base, the J end lost 6 bases, and 24 bases lay between the germline ends. Germline loops: CDR1 DFQATT, CDR2 SNEGSKA (reference sequence). This CDR3 contains 17 residues.

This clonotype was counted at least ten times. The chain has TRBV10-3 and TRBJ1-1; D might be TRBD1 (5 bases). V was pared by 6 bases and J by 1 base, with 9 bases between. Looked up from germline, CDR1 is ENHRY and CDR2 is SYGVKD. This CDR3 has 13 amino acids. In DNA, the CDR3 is TGTGCCATCAGGGGGACGGCGAACACTGAAGCTTTCTTT. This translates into CAIRGTANTEAFF.

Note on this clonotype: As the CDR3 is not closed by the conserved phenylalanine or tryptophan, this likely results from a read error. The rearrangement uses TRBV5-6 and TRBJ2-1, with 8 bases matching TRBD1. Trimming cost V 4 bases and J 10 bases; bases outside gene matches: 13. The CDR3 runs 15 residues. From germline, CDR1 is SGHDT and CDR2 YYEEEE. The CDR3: CASSLAKRGQGEQFL. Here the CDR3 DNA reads TGTGCCAGCAGCCTGGCGAAGAGAGGACAGGGAGAGCAGTTCCTC.

The CDR3 sequence: CASSGTSAETQYF. CDR3 coding DNA: TGTGCCAGCAGCGGGACTAGCGCGGAGACCCAGTACTTC. The V gene is TRBV9, the J gene TRBJ2-5, with 9 bases aligning to TRBD2. V gave up 3 bases and J gave up 5 bases; unmatched junction bases: 2. Germline assignment: CDR1 SGDLS and CDR2 YYNGEE. The CDR3 covers 13 residues.

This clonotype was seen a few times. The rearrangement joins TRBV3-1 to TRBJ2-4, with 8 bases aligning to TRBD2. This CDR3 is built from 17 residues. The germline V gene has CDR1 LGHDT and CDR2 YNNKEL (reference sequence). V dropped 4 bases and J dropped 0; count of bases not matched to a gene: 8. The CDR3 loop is CASSLGGGPVAKNIQYF. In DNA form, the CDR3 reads TGTGCCAGCAGCCTCGGCGGGGGGCCTGTAGCCAAAAACATTCAGTACTTC.

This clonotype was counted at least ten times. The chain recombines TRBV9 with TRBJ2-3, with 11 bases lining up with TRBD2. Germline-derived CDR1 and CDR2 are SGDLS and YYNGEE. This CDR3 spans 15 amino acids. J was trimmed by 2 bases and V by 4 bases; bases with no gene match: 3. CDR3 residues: CASSLTSGTTDTQYF. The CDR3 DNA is TGTGCCAGCAGCCTGACTAGCGGGACCACAGATACGCAGTATTTT.

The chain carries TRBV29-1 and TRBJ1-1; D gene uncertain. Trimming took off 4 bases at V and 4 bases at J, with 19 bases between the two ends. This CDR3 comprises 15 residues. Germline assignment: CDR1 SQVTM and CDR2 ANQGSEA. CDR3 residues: CSVATLGSLGTEAFF. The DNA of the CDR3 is TGCAGCGTTGCCACACTCGGGTCTTTAGGCACTGAAGCTTTCTTT.

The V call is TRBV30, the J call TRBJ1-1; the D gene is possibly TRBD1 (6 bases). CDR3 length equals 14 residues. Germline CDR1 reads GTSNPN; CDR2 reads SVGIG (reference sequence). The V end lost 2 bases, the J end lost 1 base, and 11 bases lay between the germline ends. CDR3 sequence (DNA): TGTGCCTGGAGTCCCGGGACACAGAACACTGAAGCTTTCTTT. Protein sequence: CAWSPGTQNTEAFF.

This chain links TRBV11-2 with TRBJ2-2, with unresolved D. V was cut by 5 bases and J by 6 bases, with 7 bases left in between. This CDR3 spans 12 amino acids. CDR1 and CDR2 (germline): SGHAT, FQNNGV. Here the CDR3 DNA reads TGTGCCAGCAGCGTTGTCGCCGGGGAGCTGTTTTTT. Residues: CASSVVAGELFF.